What follows are 6 T cell receptor beta chains derived from one specimen sequenced in a study of blood T cells in healthy people across ages. A second 7 to 11 cycle PCR used barcoded and J-beta primers. TCRdb reprocessed the 5' RACE reads with MiXCR, giving one entry per CDR3 protein. Altogether approximately 940,000 distinct CDR3 sequences are present, under 50% being singletons, with the ten largest covering roughly an eighth. Sequencing was performed on blood. All receptors come from a man aged 25-45 years in good health.

This chain uses TRBV3-1 with TRBJ1-2; tentative D call: TRBD1 (6 bases). Germline CDR1 reads LGHDT; CDR2 reads YNNKEL (reference sequence). V was clipped by 4 bases and J by 6 bases, with 15 bases between them. This CDR3 has 14 residues. In nucleotides, the CDR3 is TGTGCCAGCAGCCCCTGGGCACAGGGCGATGGCTACACCTTC. Protein sequence: CASSPWAQGDGYTF. Full variable domain (outside the CDR3, taken from reference TRBV3-1 and TRBJ1-2): DTAVSQTPKYLVTQMGNDKSIKCEQNLGHDTMYWYKQDSKKFLKIMFSYNNKELIINETVPNRFSPKSPDKAHLNLHINSLELGDSAVYFCASSPWAQGDGYTFGSGTRLTVV.

Points on this clonotype: One junction end disagrees with the germline gene, perhaps due to a read error. J is TRBJ2-7 and V is TRBV29-1, with D hard to call. Germline lookup yields CDR1 SQVTM and CDR2 ANQGSEA. The CDR3 loop spans 12 amino acids. CDR3 amino acids: CSVEGLWNERYF. The CDR3 DNA reads TGCAGCGTTGAGGGCCTTTGGAACGAGCGGTACTTC.

This clonotype was seen a handful of times. The genes are TRBV18 and TRBJ2-4; D may be TRBD2 (6 bases). The J call is doubtful: the DNA matches TRBJ2-7 better. Germline loops: CDR1 KGHSH, CDR2 LQKENI. The CDR3 has 14 amino acids. In nucleotides, the CDR3 is TGTGCCAGCTCACGAGCGGGCAGCTCCTACGAGCAGTACTTC. Translated, it gives CASSRAGSSYEQYF.

This chain links TRBV20-1 with TRBJ2-1; TRBD2 aligns across 9 bases. Unmatched junction bases numbered 11, after V lost 3 bases and J lost 5 bases. CDR1 DFQATT and CDR2 SNEGSKA come from the germline V gene (reference sequence). The length of the CDR3 is 16 residues. The CDR3 DNA is TGCAGTGCTAGTCCGTTGGGGACTAGCCTAGACAATGAGCAGTTCTTC. Encoded protein: CSASPLGTSLDNEQFF.

The chain uses TRBV7-3 and TRBJ2-4; 7 positions agree with TRBD2. In germline, CDR1 is SGHTA, CDR2 FQGTGA. V was pared by 2 bases and J by 6 bases, with 13 bases of the junction left unmatched. The CDR3 is made up of 17 amino acids. As DNA, the CDR3 is TGTGCCAGCAGCTTATGGGGCGGGGGAGCCTCAGGAAACATTCAGTACTTC. It translates to CASSLWGGGASGNIQYF. Full variable domain (outside the CDR3, taken from reference TRBV7-3 and TRBJ2-4): GAGVSQTPSNKVTEKGKYVELRCDPISGHTALYWYRQSLGQGPEFLIYFQGTGAADDSGLPNDRFFAVRPEGSVSTLKIQRTERGDSAVYLCASSLWGGGASGNIQYFGAGTRLSVL.

This clonotype has just one count. This chain connects TRBV5-1 to TRBJ1-4; D might be TRBD1 (6 bases). The germline V gene has CDR1 SGHRS and CDR2 YFSETQ. V was clipped by 5 bases and J by 0 bases, with 14 bases between them. The CDR3 extends over 16 amino acids. The CDR3 region is CASSSGTPATNEKLFF. In nucleotides, the CDR3 is TGCGCCAGCAGTTCCGGGACACCCGCAACTAATGAAAAACTGTTTTTT.